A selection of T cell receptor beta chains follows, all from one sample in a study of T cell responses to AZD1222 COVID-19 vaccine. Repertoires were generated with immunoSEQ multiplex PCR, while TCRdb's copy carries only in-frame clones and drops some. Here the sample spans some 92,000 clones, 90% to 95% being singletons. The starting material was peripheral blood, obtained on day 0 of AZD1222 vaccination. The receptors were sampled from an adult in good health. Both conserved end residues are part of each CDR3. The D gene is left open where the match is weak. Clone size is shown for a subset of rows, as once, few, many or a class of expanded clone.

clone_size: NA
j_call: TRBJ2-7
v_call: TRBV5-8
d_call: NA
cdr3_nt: TGTGCCAGCGCCGGGGCCCGCTACGAGCAGTACTTC
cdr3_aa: CASAGARYEQYF

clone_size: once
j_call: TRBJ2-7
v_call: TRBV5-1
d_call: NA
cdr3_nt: TGCGCCAGCAGCCGGACAGGAGGGGGGACCTACGAGCAGTACTTC
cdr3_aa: CASSRTGGGTYEQYF

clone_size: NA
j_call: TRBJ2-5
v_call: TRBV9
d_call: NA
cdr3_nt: TGTGCCAGCCGACCCCGCCCTGGGGCAGCGGTGTACCAAGAGACCCAGTACTTC
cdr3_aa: CASRPRPGAAVYQETQYF

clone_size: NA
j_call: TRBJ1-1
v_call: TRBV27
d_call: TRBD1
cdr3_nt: TGTGCCAGCAGTTTAGCAGGGGGCCTGAACACTGAAGCTTTCTTT
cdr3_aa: CASSLAGGLNTEAFF

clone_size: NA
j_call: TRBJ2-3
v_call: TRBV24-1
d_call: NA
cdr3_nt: TGTGCCACCAGTGATTCCGGGACCTTCACAGATACGCAGTATTTT
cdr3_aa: CATSDSGTFTDTQYF

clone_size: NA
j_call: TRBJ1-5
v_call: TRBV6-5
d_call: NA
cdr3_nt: TGTGCCAGCAGTTACGGCAGGGCTGGGCAGCCCCAGCATTTT
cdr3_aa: CASSYGRAGQPQHF

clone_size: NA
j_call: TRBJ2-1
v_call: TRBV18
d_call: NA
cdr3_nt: TGTGCCAGCTCACCAAGTAATGAGCAGTTCTTC
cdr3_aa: CASSPSNEQFF

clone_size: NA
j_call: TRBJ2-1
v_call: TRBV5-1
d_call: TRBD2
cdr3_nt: TGCGCCAGCAGCTACCGGACTAGCGGGGGCCCTAAAAACAATGAGCAGTTCTTC
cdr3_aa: CASSYRTSGGPKNNEQFF

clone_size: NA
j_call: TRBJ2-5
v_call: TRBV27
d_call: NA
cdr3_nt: TGTGCCAGCAGTTTATTGGGGGCCGGGGAGACCCAGTACTTC
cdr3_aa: CASSLLGAGETQYF

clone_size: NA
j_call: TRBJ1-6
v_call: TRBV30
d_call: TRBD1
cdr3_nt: TGTGCCTGGAACGGACAGGGAGGAGTAGGTTCACCCCTCCACTTT
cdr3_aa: CAWNGQGGVGSPLHF

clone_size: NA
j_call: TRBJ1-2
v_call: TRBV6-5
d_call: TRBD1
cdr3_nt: TGTGCCAGCAGCCCACAGGGGACGAGGGGCTACACCTTC
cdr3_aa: CASSPQGTRGYTF

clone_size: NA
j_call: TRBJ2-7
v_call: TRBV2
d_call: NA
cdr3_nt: TGTGCCAGCAGCGGGGCCGGGGCTCTCTACGAGCAGTACTTC
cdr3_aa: CASSGAGALYEQYF

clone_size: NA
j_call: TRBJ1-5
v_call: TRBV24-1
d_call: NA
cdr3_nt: TGTGCCACCAGCGAGAACTATAGCAATCAGCCCCAGCATTTT
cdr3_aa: CATSENYSNQPQHF

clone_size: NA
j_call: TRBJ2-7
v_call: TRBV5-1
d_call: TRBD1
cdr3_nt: TGCGCCAGCAGCCCACAGGGGGCTGGCTACGAGCAGTACTTC
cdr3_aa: CASSPQGAGYEQYF

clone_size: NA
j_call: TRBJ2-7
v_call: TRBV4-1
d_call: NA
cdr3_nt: TGCGCCAGCAGCCAAGAAGGGCTAGCGAGATACTACGAGCAGTACTTC
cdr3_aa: CASSQEGLARYYEQYF

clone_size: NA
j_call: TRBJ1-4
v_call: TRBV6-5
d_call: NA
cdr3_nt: TGTGCCAGCAGCCGGTCGGAGCCAACTAATGAAAAACTGTTTTTT
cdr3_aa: CASSRSEPTNEKLFF

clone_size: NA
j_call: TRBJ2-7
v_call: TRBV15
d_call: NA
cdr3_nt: TGTGCCACCAGCAGGACTCTTGGGGGCGGCTGGGATGAGCAGTACTTC
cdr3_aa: CATSRTLGGGWDEQYF

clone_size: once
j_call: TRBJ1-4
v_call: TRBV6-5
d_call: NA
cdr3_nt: TGTGCCAGCAGGTTGGGGCAGGGAAAACTGTTTTTT
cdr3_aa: CASRLGQGKLFF

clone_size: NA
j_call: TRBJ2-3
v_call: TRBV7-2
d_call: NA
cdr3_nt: TGTGCCAGCAGCTTAGGTAGGGCAGATACGCAGTATTTT
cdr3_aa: CASSLGRADTQYF

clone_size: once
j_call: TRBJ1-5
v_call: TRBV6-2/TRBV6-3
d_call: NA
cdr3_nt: TGTGCCAGCAGTTCTACCGCCGGGACGTCGTCTGGGGGGCCCCAGCATTTT
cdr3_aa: CASSSTAGTSSGGPQHF

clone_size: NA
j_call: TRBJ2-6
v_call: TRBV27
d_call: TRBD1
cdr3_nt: TGTGCCAGCAGTTTATCAGCGACAGGGGGATCCGGGGCCAACGTCCTGACTTTC
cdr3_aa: CASSLSATGGSGANVLTF

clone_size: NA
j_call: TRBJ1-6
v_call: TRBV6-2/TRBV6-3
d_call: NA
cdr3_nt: TGTGCCAGCAGTTATCTACTGGATTCACCCCTCCACTTT
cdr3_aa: CASSYLLDSPLHF

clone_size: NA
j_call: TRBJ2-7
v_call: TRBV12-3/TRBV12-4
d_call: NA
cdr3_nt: TGTGCCAGCAGTTTTGCAGCTTACGAGCAGTACTTC
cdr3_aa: CASSFAAYEQYF

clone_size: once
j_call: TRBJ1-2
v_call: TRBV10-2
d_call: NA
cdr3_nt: TGCGCCAGCAATTCCGGGACGGGCTATGGCTACACCTTC
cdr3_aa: CASNSGTGYGYTF

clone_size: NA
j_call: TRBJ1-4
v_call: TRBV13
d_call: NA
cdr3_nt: TGTGCCAGCAGTTACGCCCGCTCGGTTAATGAAAAACTGTTTTTT
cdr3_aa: CASSYARSVNEKLFF

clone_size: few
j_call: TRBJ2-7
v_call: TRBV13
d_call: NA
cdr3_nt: TGTGCCAGCAGCTTCACAGGAGCCGGCGTAGACTACGAGCAGTACTTC
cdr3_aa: CASSFTGAGVDYEQYF

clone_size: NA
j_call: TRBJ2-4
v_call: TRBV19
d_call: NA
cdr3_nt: TGTGCCAGCCAAAAGAGGGACTCACTAGCCAAAAACATTCAGTACTTC
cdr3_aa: CASQKRDSLAKNIQYF

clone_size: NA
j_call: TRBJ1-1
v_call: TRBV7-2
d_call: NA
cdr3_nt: TGTGCCAGCAGCTACAGGGTAAGGAACACTGAAGCTTTCTTT
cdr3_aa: CASSYRVRNTEAFF

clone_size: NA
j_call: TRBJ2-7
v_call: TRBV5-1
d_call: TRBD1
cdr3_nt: TGCGCCAGCAGCTTGCCAGGACAGGGAGAAGACGAGCAGTACTTC
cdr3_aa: CASSLPGQGEDEQYF

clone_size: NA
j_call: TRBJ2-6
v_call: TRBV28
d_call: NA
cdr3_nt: TGTGCCAGCTTGTACTCTGGGGCCAACGTCCTGACTTTC
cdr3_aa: CASLYSGANVLTF

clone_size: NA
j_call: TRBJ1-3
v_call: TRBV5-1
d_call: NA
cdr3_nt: TGCGCCAGCAGCTCGGACCGTCGCTACTCTGGAAACACCATATATTTT
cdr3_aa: CASSSDRRYSGNTIYF

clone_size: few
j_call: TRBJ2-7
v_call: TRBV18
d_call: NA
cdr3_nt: TGTGCCAGCTCGCCGGACCGCTACGAGCAGTACTTC
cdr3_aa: CASSPDRYEQYF

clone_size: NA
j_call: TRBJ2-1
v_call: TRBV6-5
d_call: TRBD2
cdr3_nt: TGTGCCAGCAGGCCCACTAGCGGGGGAACGAATGAGCAGTTCTTC
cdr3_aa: CASRPTSGGTNEQFF

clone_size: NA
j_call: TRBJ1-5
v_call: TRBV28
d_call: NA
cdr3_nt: TGTGCCAGCACCTGGGGTCAGATCAATCAGCCCCAGCATTTT
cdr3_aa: CASTWGQINQPQHF

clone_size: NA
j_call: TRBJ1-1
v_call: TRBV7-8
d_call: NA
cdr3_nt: TGTGCCAGCAGCCCGAGAAACACAGGGCTGGGCACTGAAGCTTTCTTT
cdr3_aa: CASSPRNTGLGTEAFF

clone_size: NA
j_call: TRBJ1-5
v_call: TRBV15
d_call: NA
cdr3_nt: TGTGCCACCAGCACAGATAGGAATCAGCCCCAGCATTTT
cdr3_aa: CATSTDRNQPQHF

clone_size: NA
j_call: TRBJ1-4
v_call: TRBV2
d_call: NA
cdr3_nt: TGTGCCAGCTTAGCAGTGACAACGGGGGCAAAACTGTTTTTT
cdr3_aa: CASLAVTTGAKLFF

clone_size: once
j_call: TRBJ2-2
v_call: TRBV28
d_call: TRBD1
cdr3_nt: TGTGCCAGCACGGGACAGGGTACCGGGGAGCTGTTTTTT
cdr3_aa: CASTGQGTGELFF

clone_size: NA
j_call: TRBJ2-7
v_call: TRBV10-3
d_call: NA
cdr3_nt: TGTGCCATCAGTGAGTCGACAGGAACCTACGAGCAGTACTTC
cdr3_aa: CAISESTGTYEQYF

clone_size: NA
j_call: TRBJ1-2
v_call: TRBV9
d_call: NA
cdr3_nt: TGTGCCAGCAGCGTAGTCGAGGGCCCTTATGGCTACACCTTC
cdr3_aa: CASSVVEGPYGYTF

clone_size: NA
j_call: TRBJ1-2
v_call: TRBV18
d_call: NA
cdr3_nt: TGTGCCAGCTCACCAACCATCGGAGGGGAAGGCTACACCTTC
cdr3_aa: CASSPTIGGEGYTF

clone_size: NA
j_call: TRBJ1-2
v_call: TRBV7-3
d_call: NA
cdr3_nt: TGTGCCAGCAGCTTAGAAGGGTGGGATGGCTACACCTTC
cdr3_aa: CASSLEGWDGYTF

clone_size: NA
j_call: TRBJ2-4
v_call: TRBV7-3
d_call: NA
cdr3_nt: TGTGCCAGCAGCCAGACTGGGAATTACATTCAGTACTTC
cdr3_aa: CASSQTGNYIQYF